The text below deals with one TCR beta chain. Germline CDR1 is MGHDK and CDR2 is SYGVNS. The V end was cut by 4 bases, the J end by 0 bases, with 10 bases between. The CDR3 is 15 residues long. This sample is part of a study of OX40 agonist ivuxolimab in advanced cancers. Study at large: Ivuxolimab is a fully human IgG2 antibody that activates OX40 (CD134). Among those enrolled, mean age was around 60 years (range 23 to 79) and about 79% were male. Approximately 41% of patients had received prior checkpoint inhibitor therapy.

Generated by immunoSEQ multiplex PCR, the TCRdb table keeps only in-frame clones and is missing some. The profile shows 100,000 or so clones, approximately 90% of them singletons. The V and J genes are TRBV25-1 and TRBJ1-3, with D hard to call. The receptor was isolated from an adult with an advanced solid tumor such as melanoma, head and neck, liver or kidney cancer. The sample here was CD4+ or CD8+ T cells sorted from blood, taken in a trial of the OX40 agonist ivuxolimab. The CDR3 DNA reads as TGTGCCAGCAGTGTAGGACTGAGCTCTGGAAACACCATATATTTT. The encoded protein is CASSVGLSSGNTIYF. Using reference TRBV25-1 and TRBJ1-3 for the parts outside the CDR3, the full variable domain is EADIYQTPRYLVIGTGKKITLECSQTMGHDKMYWYQQDPGMELHLIHYSYGVNSTEKGDLSSESTVSRIRTEHFPLTLESARPSHTSQYLCASSVGLSSGNTIYFGEGSWLTVV.